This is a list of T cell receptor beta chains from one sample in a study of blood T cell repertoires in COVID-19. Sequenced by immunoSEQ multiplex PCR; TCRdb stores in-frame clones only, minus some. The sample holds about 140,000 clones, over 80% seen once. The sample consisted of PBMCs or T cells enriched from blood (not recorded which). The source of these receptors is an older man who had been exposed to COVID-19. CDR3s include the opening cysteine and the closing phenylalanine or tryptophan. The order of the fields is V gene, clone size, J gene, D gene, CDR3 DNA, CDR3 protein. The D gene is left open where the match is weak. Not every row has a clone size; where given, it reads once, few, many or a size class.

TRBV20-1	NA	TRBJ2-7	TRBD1	TGCAGTCTCGGGACAGCTTACGAGCAGTACTTC	CSLGTAYEQYF
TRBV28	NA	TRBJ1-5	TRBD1	TGTGCCAGCAGTTCGGGAACAGGGGTGCAGGGGCCCCAGCATTTT	CASSSGTGVQGPQHF
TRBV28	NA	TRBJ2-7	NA	TGTGCCAGCAGTCCACAGGGCCCCGAGCAGTACTTC	CASSPQGPEQYF
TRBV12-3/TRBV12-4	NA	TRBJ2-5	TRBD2	TGTGCCAGCAGCTCCGGGACTAGCGGGACCCAGTACTTC	CASSSGTSGTQYF
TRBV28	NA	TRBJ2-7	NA	TGTGCCAGCAGCCCCACTAGTACCTACGAGCAGTACTTC	CASSPTSTYEQYF
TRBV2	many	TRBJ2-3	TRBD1	TGTGCCAGCAGAAGGACAGGGGTGGGCACAGATACGCAGTATTTT	CASRRTGVGTDTQYF
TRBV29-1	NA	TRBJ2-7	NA	TGCAGCGTTGAAACGATTTCTACCTACGAGCAGTACTTC	CSVETISTYEQYF
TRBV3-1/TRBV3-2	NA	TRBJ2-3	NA	TGTGCCAGCAGCCTATCAGATACGCAGTATTTT	CASSLSDTQYF
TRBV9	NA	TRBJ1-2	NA	TGTGCCAGCAGCGTAGGTTTCCAGGAGGACAGCTCCTATGGCTACACCTTC	CASSVGFQEDSSYGYTF
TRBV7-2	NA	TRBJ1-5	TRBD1	TGTGCCAGCAGCTTTGGGACAGGGTCGAATCAGCCCCAGCATTTT	CASSFGTGSNQPQHF
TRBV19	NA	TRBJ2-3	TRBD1	TGTGCCAGTACCCCAGGGGGCACCCCAGATACGCAGTATTTT	CASTPGGTPDTQYF
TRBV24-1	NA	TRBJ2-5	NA	TGTGCCACCAGTGATGATAGCCCCCAAGAGACCCAGTACTTC	CATSDDSPQETQYF
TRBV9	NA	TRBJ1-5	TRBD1	TGTGCCAGCAGCGTTACCGGGACAGACACAGATCAGCCCCAGCATTTT	CASSVTGTDTDQPQHF
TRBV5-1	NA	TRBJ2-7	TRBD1	TGCGCCAGCAGCTTAAAAACAGGGGCTCCCTACGAGCAGTACTTC	CASSLKTGAPYEQYF
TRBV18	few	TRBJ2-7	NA	TGTGCCAGCTCACCCCCGGGCCTGACAGCTCCCGAGCAGTACTTC	CASSPPGLTAPEQYF
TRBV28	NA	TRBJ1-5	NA	TGTGCCAGCAGTTTAAGTTCCAGAAAAACTCAGCCCCAGCATTTT	CASSLSSRKTQPQHF
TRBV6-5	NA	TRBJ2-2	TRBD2	TGTGCCAGCAGCCCCGCTGGCGGGAGTGCCGGGGAGCTGTTTTTT	CASSPAGGSAGELFF
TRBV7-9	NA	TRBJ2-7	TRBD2	TGTGCCAGCGGCCCCGAGCGGGGAACCTACGAGCAGTACTTC	CASGPERGTYEQYF
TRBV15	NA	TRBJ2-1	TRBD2	TGTGCCACCAGCGGGACTAGCGGGAGAAGTGAGCAGTTCTTC	CATSGTSGRSEQFF
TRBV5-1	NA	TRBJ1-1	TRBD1	TGCGCCAGCAGCTCGGAAGTATTAACAGGGGGCATCAACACTGAAGCTTTCTTT	CASSSEVLTGGINTEAFF
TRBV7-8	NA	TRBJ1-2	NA	TGTGCCAGCAGCTTAGCGTGGGGGAGGGACTATGGCTACACCTTC	CASSLAWGRDYGYTF
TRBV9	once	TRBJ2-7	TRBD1	TGTGCCAGCAGCGCTGGGGGGCCTACGGGACAGGGCTACGAGCAGTACTTC	CASSAGGPTGQGYEQYF
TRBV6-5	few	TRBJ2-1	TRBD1	TGTGCCAGCAACCAAGACAGGGGGCGGTATGAGCAGTTCTTC	CASNQDRGRYEQFF
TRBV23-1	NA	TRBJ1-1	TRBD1	TGCGCCAGCAGTCAACAGGACAGGGGCGTTACGATTACTGAAGCTTTCTTT	CASSQQDRGVTITEAFF
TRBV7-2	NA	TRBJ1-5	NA	TGTGCCAGCAGCACCGACTATACCAGCAATCAGCCCCAGCATTTT	CASSTDYTSNQPQHF
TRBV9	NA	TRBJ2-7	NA	TGTGCCAGCAGCGTAGGACTGGAGGTCTCCTACGAGCAGTACTTC	CASSVGLEVSYEQYF
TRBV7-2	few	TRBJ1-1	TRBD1	TGTGCCAGCAGGGAGACAGGGGGCGCGGTGATGAACACTGAAGCTTTCTTT	CASRETGGAVMNTEAFF
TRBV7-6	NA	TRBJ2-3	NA	TGTGCCAGCTCCGGGGATACGCAGTATTTT	CASSGDTQYF
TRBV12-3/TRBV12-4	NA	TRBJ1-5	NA	TGTGCCAGCAGCTTGAGTTCGGATCAGCCCCAGCATTTT	CASSLSSDQPQHF
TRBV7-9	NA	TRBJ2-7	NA	TGTGCCAGCAGCCCCGAGTTAACCTACGAGCAGTACTTC	CASSPELTYEQYF
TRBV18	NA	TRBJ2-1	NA	TGTGCCAGCTCACCTACAATCAGCTCCTACAATGAGCAGTTCTTC	CASSPTISSYNEQFF
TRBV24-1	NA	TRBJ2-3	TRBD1	TGTGCCACCAGTGATAATGGACAGGGTGCAGATACGCAGTATTTT	CATSDNGQGADTQYF
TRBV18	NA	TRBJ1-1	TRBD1	TGTGCCAGCTCACCTGGACAGGGGATCACTGAAGCTTTCTTT	CASSPGQGITEAFF
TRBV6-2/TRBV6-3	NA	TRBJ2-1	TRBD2	TGTGCCAGCAGCCCACTCGTACTAGCGGGAGGCCCAAACTACAATGAGCAGTTCTTC	CASSPLVLAGGPNYNEQFF
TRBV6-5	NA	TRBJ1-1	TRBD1	TGTGCCAGCAGTCCCGGGACAGGGGGGGCGACTGAAGCTTTCTTT	CASSPGTGGATEAFF
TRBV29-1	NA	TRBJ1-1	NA	TGCAGCGTTAGAGAGAACACTGAAGCTTTCTTT	CSVRENTEAFF
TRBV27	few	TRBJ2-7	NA	TGTGCCAGCAGTAGAACAGGATCCTACGAGCAGTACTTC	CASSRTGSYEQYF
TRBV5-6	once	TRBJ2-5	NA	TGTGCCAGCAGCTTGCGAGGCGGCCAGGGGCAGTCCCAGTACTTC	CASSLRGGQGQSQYF
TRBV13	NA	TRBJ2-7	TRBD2	TGTGCCAGCAGCTTCCTAGCGGGCGAATCAAAGCCGGACTACGAGCAGTACTTC	CASSFLAGESKPDYEQYF
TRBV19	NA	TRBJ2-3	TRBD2	TGTGCCAGTAGTATCCAGGGAGGGTCGACTGGCACAGATACGCAGTATTTT	CASSIQGGSTGTDTQYF
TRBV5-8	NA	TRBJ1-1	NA	TGTGCCAGCAGCTTGGTGACCGGGGCTGAAGCTTTCTTT	CASSLVTGAEAFF
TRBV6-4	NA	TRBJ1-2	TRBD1	TGTGCCAGCAGACTATCACAGGGGGACTATGGCTACACCTTC	CASRLSQGDYGYTF
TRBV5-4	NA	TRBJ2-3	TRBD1	TGTGCCAGCAGCTTGGACAGGGGGATCACAGATACGCAGTATTTT	CASSLDRGITDTQYF
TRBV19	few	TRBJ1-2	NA	TGTGCCAGTATCCTCGACGCCGCCGGGGGCTATGGCTACACCTTC	CASILDAAGGYGYTF
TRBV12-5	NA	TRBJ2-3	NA	TGTGCTAGTGGTTTCGGGAGAAACACAGATACGCAGTATTTT	CASGFGRNTDTQYF
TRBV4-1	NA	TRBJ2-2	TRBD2	TGCGCCAGCAGCCAAGATCCTAGCGGGAGTGCCGGGGAGCTGTTTTTT	CASSQDPSGSAGELFF
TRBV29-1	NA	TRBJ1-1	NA	TGCAGCGCCGGGAGCGTCCAGAACACTGAAGCTTTCTTT	CSAGSVQNTEAFF
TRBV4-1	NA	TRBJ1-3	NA	TGCGCCAGCAGCCAAGATGGGCGCCAGGCCTTCTCTGGAAACACCATATATTTT	CASSQDGRQAFSGNTIYF
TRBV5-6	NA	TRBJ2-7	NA	TGTGCCAGCAGCCTCGTAAGGGGCGGAAGCTCCTACGAGCAGTACTTC	CASSLVRGGSSYEQYF
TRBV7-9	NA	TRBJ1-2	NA	TGTGCCAGCAGCTTGCATGGCGCGGGGGAATATGGCTACACCTTC	CASSLHGAGEYGYTF
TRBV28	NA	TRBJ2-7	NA	TGTGCGAGCAGGCTCACCCCTAACTACGAGCAGTACTTC	CASRLTPNYEQYF
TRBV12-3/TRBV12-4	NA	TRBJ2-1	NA	TGTGCCAGCAAACGGAGAGACAATGAGCAGTTCTTC	CASKRRDNEQFF
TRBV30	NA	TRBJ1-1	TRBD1	TGTGCCTGGAGTTCGGCAGTACAGGGGGCCCGTGAAGCTTTCTTT	CAWSSAVQGAREAFF
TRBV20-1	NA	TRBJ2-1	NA	TGCAGTGCTAGATTAGGCGGGCAGTTCTTC	CSARLGGQFF